This T cell receptor (beta chain) was sequenced during a study of cytomegalovirus exposure and HLA in healthy donors. Study observations and caveats: Later analysis showed TCR association rates varying by HLA locus, highest for DRB1 and lowest for HLA-C.

Trimming at V came to 6 bases and at J to 5 bases, leaving 4 bases not matched to a gene. Germline assignment: CDR1 MNHEY and CDR2 SMNVEV (reference sequence). The CDR3 contains 14 residues. Points on this clone: Its target is unknown.

Use of 60 Vbeta and 13 Jbeta primers characterized the PCR. Data came from immunoSEQ multiplex PCR; TCRdb stores just in-frame clones and leaves some out. The sample lists about 210,000 clones; about four fifths were seen once. The gene calls are TRBV27 and TRBJ2-7, with 13 bases aligning to TRBD2. The clonotype was recovered from a man aged 40-55 years in good health and CMV-seropositive. Sequencing was done on a sample of PBMCs. The CDR3 reads CASRGLAGDHEQYF. The CDR3 bases are TGTGCCAGCAGAGGACTAGCGGGAGACCACGAGCAGTACTTC.